Listed below are T cell receptor beta chains from one sample, sequenced in a study of blood T cells in healthy people across ages. TCRdb reanalysed the 5' RACE reads using MiXCR and keeps one entry per CDR3 protein. Here the sample spans under 800,000 distinct CDR3 sequences, under 25% being singletons. What was sequenced was blood. These receptor sequences come from a man between 65 and 79 years old in good health. CDR3s include the opening cysteine and the closing phenylalanine or tryptophan. The D gene is left open where the match is weak. For some rows the clone size is stated as once, few or many, or as a class when expanded; others skip it.

d_gene: .; j_gene: TRBJ2-1; abundance: .; v_gene: TRBV10-3; CDR3nt: TGTGCCATCAGAAGTTCTAGCGAAAGCAATGAGCAGTTCTTC; CDR3aa: CAIRSSSESNEQFF
d_gene: TRBD1; j_gene: TRBJ1-3; abundance: .; v_gene: TRBV4-1; CDR3nt: TGCGCCAGCAGCCTTGGTGGGACAGGGGAATCCGGAAACACCATATATTTT; CDR3aa: CASSLGGTGESGNTIYF
d_gene: .; j_gene: TRBJ2-7; abundance: few; v_gene: TRBV3-1; CDR3nt: TGTGCCAGCAGCCAGGAGCCAGTCTCCTACGAGCAGTACTTC; CDR3aa: CASSQEPVSYEQYF
d_gene: .; j_gene: TRBJ2-5; abundance: few; v_gene: TRBV2; CDR3nt: TGTGCCAGCAGTATCGACCTTGGGGAGACCCAGTACTTC; CDR3aa: CASSIDLGETQYF
d_gene: TRBD2; j_gene: TRBJ2-1; abundance: .; v_gene: TRBV20-1; CDR3nt: TGCAGTGCTAGATTCCGGGAGGGCCCCAATGAGCAGTTCTTC; CDR3aa: CSARFREGPNEQFF
d_gene: .; j_gene: TRBJ1-1; abundance: few; v_gene: TRBV5-1; CDR3nt: TGCGCCAGCAGCTTGCCGGGAGCCCGTGAACGGAACACTGAAGCTTTCTTT; CDR3aa: CASSLPGARERNTEAFF
d_gene: .; j_gene: TRBJ1-1; abundance: many; v_gene: TRBV7-9; CDR3nt: TGTGCCAGCAGCTTTGGGAACACTGAAGCTTTCTTT; CDR3aa: CASSFGNTEAFF
d_gene: .; j_gene: TRBJ1-1; abundance: few; v_gene: TRBV4-2; CDR3nt: TGTGCCAGCAGCCAAGCCCTGTCGGTAGACATGAACACTGAAGCTTTCTTT; CDR3aa: CASSQALSVDMNTEAFF
d_gene: .; j_gene: TRBJ2-7; abundance: few; v_gene: TRBV28; CDR3nt: TGTGCCAGCCAACCCCGACACCCCTCCTACGAGCAGTACTTC; CDR3aa: CASQPRHPSYEQYF
d_gene: TRBD1; j_gene: TRBJ2-6; abundance: few; v_gene: TRBV12-3/TRBV12-4; CDR3nt: TGTGCCAGCAGTCCCCGGACAGGCTTGTCTGGGGCCAACGTCCTGACTTTC; CDR3aa: CASSPRTGLSGANVLTF
d_gene: TRBD1; j_gene: TRBJ2-7; abundance: few; v_gene: TRBV20-1; CDR3nt: TGCAGTGCTTTTTCTGGGACAGGGTTCGACGAGCAGTACTTC; CDR3aa: CSAFSGTGFDEQYF
d_gene: .; j_gene: TRBJ1-1; abundance: .; v_gene: TRBV29-1; CDR3nt: TGCAGCGCATCCCTGGGACGGGCGAACACTGAAGCTTTCTTT; CDR3aa: CSASLGRANTEAFF
d_gene: .; j_gene: TRBJ1-3; abundance: .; v_gene: TRBV20-1; CDR3nt: TGCAGTGCTAGATCTGGGGGGTCGAGCCTCTCTGGAAACACCATATATTTT; CDR3aa: CSARSGGSSLSGNTIYF
d_gene: .; j_gene: TRBJ1-2; abundance: .; v_gene: TRBV10-3; CDR3nt: TGTGCCATCAGTGTTTCCGATAACTATGGCTACACCTTC; CDR3aa: CAISVSDNYGYTF
d_gene: .; j_gene: TRBJ2-2; abundance: few; v_gene: TRBV20-1; CDR3nt: TGCAGTGCCCGGCAAGGGGAGCTGTTTTTT; CDR3aa: CSARQGELFF
d_gene: TRBD1; j_gene: TRBJ2-5; abundance: .; v_gene: TRBV6-1; CDR3nt: TGTGCCAGCAGCGCCCCGGGACAGGGAAAAGAGACCCGGTACTTC; CDR3aa: CASSAPGQGKETRYF
d_gene: .; j_gene: TRBJ1-4; abundance: many; v_gene: TRBV20-1; CDR3nt: TGCAGTGCTAGAGGTCTGACAACTAATGAAAAACTGTTTTTT; CDR3aa: CSARGLTTNEKLFF
d_gene: TRBD2; j_gene: TRBJ2-3; abundance: .; v_gene: TRBV4-3; CDR3nt: TGCGCCAGCAGCCACACCGGGGGGGGAAGCACGGATACGCAGTATTTT; CDR3aa: CASSHTGGGSTDTQYF
d_gene: .; j_gene: TRBJ2-4; abundance: few; v_gene: TRBV2; CDR3nt: TGTGCCAGCAGTGAAGGGACAGCTAGGAGGGACATTCAGTACTTC; CDR3aa: CASSEGTARRDIQYF
d_gene: .; j_gene: TRBJ2-7; abundance: .; v_gene: TRBV6-1; CDR3nt: TGTGCCAGCACCAACGGAGGGACTTGGAACCCTAAAGAGCAGTACTTC; CDR3aa: CASTNGGTWNPKEQYF
d_gene: .; j_gene: TRBJ2-7; abundance: once; v_gene: TRBV9; CDR3nt: TGTGCCAGCAGCGTAGAAGCCCACTCCTACGAGCAGTACTTC; CDR3aa: CASSVEAHSYEQYF
d_gene: TRBD1; j_gene: TRBJ1-3; abundance: few; v_gene: TRBV12-3/TRBV12-4; CDR3nt: TGTGCCAGCAGCCCGCTCAGCAGGGGGCCTGGAAACACCATATATTTT; CDR3aa: CASSPLSRGPGNTIYF
d_gene: .; j_gene: TRBJ2-1; abundance: few; v_gene: TRBV7-9; CDR3nt: TGTGCCAGCAGCGGCGAATCGGAGCAGTTCTTC; CDR3aa: CASSGESEQFF
d_gene: TRBD2; j_gene: TRBJ2-5; abundance: .; v_gene: TRBV9; CDR3nt: TGTGCCAGCAGCGAGGGGACTAGCGGGAGTTTAGAGACCCAGTACTTC; CDR3aa: CASSEGTSGSLETQYF
d_gene: .; j_gene: TRBJ1-6; abundance: .; v_gene: TRBV20-1; CDR3nt: TGCAGTGCCCCCGTCCAAGGCTATAATTCACCCCTCCACTTT; CDR3aa: CSAPVQGYNSPLHF
d_gene: TRBD2; j_gene: TRBJ2-1; abundance: .; v_gene: TRBV12-3/TRBV12-4; CDR3nt: TGTGCCAGCAGCAGACTAGCGGGAGGTAGGAATGAGCAGTTCTTC; CDR3aa: CASSRLAGGRNEQFF
d_gene: TRBD1; j_gene: TRBJ1-5; abundance: .; v_gene: TRBV25-1; CDR3nt: TGTGCCAGCAGTGTACAGGGGGCCAGTCAACCCCAGCATTTT; CDR3aa: CASSVQGASQPQHF
d_gene: TRBD1; j_gene: TRBJ1-1; abundance: many; v_gene: TRBV7-2; CDR3nt: TGCGCCAGCAGCTCACAGGGGGGAACTGAAGCTTTCTTT; CDR3aa: CASSSQGGTEAFF
d_gene: .; j_gene: TRBJ2-3; abundance: .; v_gene: TRBV12-3/TRBV12-4; CDR3nt: TGTGCCAGCAGTTTAGACCGGGGCTTACATTTT; CDR3aa: CASSLDRGLHF
d_gene: TRBD2; j_gene: TRBJ2-3; abundance: few; v_gene: TRBV7-3; CDR3nt: TGTGCCAGCAGCTTTGGGGTAGCGGGTACGCAGTATTTT; CDR3aa: CASSFGVAGTQYF
d_gene: TRBD1; j_gene: TRBJ2-2; abundance: few; v_gene: TRBV20-1; CDR3nt: TGCAGTGCGACCGACAGGGCTGGCGGGGAGCTGTTTTTT; CDR3aa: CSATDRAGGELFF
d_gene: .; j_gene: TRBJ1-1; abundance: few; v_gene: TRBV7-9; CDR3nt: TGTGCCAGCAGCTCCATGACGGGGGTGGCGGGCACTGAAGCTTTCTTT; CDR3aa: CASSSMTGVAGTEAFF
d_gene: .; j_gene: TRBJ2-7; abundance: few; v_gene: TRBV4-1; CDR3nt: TGCGCCAGCAGCCCTACGGGATCGAACGAGCAGTACTTC; CDR3aa: CASSPTGSNEQYF
d_gene: .; j_gene: TRBJ2-7; abundance: .; v_gene: TRBV7-2; CDR3nt: TGTGCCAGCAGCGCGGACATTGGCGAGCAGTACTTC; CDR3aa: CASSADIGEQYF
d_gene: .; j_gene: TRBJ2-3; abundance: .; v_gene: TRBV27; CDR3nt: TGTGCCAGCAGTTTATCGCAGGGTGGCACAGATACGCAGTATTTT; CDR3aa: CASSLSQGGTDTQYF
d_gene: .; j_gene: TRBJ1-5; abundance: many; v_gene: TRBV28; CDR3nt: TGTGCCAGCAGTTTGGGAGAGTGGGGTCAGCCCCAGCATTTT; CDR3aa: CASSLGEWGQPQHF
d_gene: .; j_gene: TRBJ2-1; abundance: few; v_gene: TRBV11-3; CDR3nt: TGTGCCAGCCAAGGAGAGGGGGGTGAGCAGTTCTTC; CDR3aa: CASQGEGGEQFF
d_gene: TRBD2; j_gene: TRBJ2-2; abundance: .; v_gene: TRBV27; CDR3nt: TGTGCCAGCAGTTTTATTAGCGGGAGACCCGGGGAGCTGTTTTTT; CDR3aa: CASSFISGRPGELFF
d_gene: .; j_gene: TRBJ2-5; abundance: .; v_gene: TRBV19; CDR3nt: TGTGCCAGTAGTATTGGGGGGACATTGGGTCAAGAGACCCAGTACTTC; CDR3aa: CASSIGGTLGQETQYF
d_gene: .; j_gene: TRBJ2-1; abundance: few; v_gene: TRBV29-1; CDR3nt: TGTAGGGGGGGCTGGGGCTACAATGAGCAGTTCTTC; CDR3aa: CRGGWGYNEQFF
d_gene: .; j_gene: TRBJ2-3; abundance: once; v_gene: TRBV5-1; CDR3nt: TGCGCCAGCAGCTATCCAGAGGCTACAGATACGCAGTATTTT; CDR3aa: CASSYPEATDTQYF
d_gene: .; j_gene: TRBJ2-7; abundance: .; v_gene: TRBV5-5; CDR3nt: TGTGCCAGCAGCTTTAGTGGGAGCCATTGGGAGCAGTACTTC; CDR3aa: CASSFSGSHWEQYF
d_gene: .; j_gene: TRBJ1-1; abundance: few; v_gene: TRBV7-3; CDR3nt: TGTGCCAGCAGCTTCGGGCTGAACACTGAAGCTTTCTTT; CDR3aa: CASSFGLNTEAFF
d_gene: TRBD1; j_gene: TRBJ1-4; abundance: .; v_gene: TRBV20-1; CDR3nt: TGCAGTGCTAGAGATTGGCAGGGGGGAGTTGAAAAACTGTTTTTT; CDR3aa: CSARDWQGGVEKLFF
d_gene: .; j_gene: TRBJ2-1; abundance: .; v_gene: TRBV6-2/TRBV6-3; CDR3nt: TGTGCCAGCAGTACCAGGTCGGTAAGGGCCAATGAGCAGTTCTTC; CDR3aa: CASSTRSVRANEQFF
d_gene: TRBD2; j_gene: TRBJ2-1; abundance: few; v_gene: TRBV3-1; CDR3nt: TGTGCCAGCAGCCACGACGCAGCTAGCGGGTCATACAATGAGCAGTTCTTC; CDR3aa: CASSHDAASGSYNEQFF